This TCR beta chain was captured in a study of blood T cell repertoires in COVID-19. Study overall: Sources were T cells, B-cell-depleted T cells, or PBMCs; the material itself was cDNA or gDNA.

This CDR3 is 15 amino acids long. V was cut by 2 bases and J by 2 bases, with 12 bases left in between. Per germline, CDR1 SGDLS and CDR2 YYNGEE. Produced via immunoSEQ multiplex PCR; TCRdb's table is partial and in-frame only. The sample shows approximately 150,000 clones, around 82% of them seen only once. This sequence joins TRBV9 and TRBJ2-3; D perhaps matches TRBD1 (5 bases). The receptor was derived from a man in his sixties with active or convalescent COVID-19. The sequencing sample was made of peripheral blood. The CDR3 spells CASSVQGLHTDTQYF. Here the CDR3 DNA reads TGTGCCAGCAGCGTCCAGGGTTTACACACAGATACGCAGTATTTT.